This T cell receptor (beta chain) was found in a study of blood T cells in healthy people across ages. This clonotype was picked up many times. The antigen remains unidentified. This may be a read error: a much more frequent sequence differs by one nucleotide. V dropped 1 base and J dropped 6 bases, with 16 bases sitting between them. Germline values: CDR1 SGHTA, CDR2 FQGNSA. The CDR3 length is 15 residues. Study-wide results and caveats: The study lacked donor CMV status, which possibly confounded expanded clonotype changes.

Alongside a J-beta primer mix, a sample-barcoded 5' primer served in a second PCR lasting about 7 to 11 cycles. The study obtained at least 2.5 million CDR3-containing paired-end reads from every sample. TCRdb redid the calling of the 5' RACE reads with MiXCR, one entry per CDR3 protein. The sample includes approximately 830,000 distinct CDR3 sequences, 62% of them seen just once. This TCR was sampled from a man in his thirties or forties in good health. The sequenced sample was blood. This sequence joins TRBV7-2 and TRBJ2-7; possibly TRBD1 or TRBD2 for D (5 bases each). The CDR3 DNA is TGTGCCAGCAGCTTAGGGGGGTCGCGAGGAGGCGAGCAGTACTTC. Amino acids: CASSLGGSRGGEQYF.